This record concerns one T cell receptor (beta chain) sequence. The data derive from a study of blood T cell repertoires in COVID-19. Authors' analysis steps: Estimates of nucleated cell counts were drawn from the amplification of reference gene primers. Sequencing used immunoSEQ multiplex PCR; TCRdb keeps in-frame clones, though not all of them. V and J calls and clone size are as listed in that table; D and trimming were resolved from the DNA. The sample gives some 320,000 clones, around nine tenths of which show up once; roughly 2.6% is in the top ten. The CDR3 loop spans 19 amino acids. Trimming took 6 bases from V and 3 from J, leaving 24 bases between them. CDR1 and CDR2 (germline): SEHNR, FQNEAQ (reference sequence).

The sequencing input was PBMCs or T cells enriched from blood (not recorded which). The chain is built from TRBV7-9 and TRBJ1-6; no clear D. This TCR was sampled from a man aged 55 to 70 who had recovered from COVID-19. CDR3 DNA sequence: TGTGCCAGCAGTACCTCCAATAGTGGTCAGGTGGACTATAATTCACCCCTCCACTTT. It is translated as CASSTSNSGQVDYNSPLHF.